This entry concerns a single T cell receptor beta chain. Its antigen is undetermined. The source of the sample is a study of graft-versus-host responses after intestinal transplantation. Whole-study context: Induction with anti-thymocyte globulin, then tacrolimus and steroids for around three years, was given to all recipients. Notes on the study in general: High graft-versus-host to host-versus-graft clonal ratios were found in allografts of patients who had graft-donor T cell macrochimerism. Early after transplant, HvG clones declined as circulating GvH clones peaked.

Clones were sequenced by immunoSEQ multiplex PCR, and TCRdb holds only the in-frame ones, with some missing. In the table there are 80,000 to 95,000 clones, less than 90% of which are singletons. V gave up 4 bases and J gave up 4 bases; unmatched junction bases: 4. This CDR3 comprises 15 residues. CDR1 and CDR2 (germline): SNHLY, FYNNEI. The material was unstimulated CD4+ T cells sorted from spleen or lymph node cells, obtained before transplant. This chain uses TRBV2 with TRBJ2-5; TRBD2 matches 12 bases. The sequence came from a human donor who was the organ donor for an intestinal transplant. The CDR3 region has the DNA TGTGCCAGCAGTGGTAAACTAGCGGGAGGAGAGACCCAGTACTTC. Residues: CASSGKLAGGETQYF.